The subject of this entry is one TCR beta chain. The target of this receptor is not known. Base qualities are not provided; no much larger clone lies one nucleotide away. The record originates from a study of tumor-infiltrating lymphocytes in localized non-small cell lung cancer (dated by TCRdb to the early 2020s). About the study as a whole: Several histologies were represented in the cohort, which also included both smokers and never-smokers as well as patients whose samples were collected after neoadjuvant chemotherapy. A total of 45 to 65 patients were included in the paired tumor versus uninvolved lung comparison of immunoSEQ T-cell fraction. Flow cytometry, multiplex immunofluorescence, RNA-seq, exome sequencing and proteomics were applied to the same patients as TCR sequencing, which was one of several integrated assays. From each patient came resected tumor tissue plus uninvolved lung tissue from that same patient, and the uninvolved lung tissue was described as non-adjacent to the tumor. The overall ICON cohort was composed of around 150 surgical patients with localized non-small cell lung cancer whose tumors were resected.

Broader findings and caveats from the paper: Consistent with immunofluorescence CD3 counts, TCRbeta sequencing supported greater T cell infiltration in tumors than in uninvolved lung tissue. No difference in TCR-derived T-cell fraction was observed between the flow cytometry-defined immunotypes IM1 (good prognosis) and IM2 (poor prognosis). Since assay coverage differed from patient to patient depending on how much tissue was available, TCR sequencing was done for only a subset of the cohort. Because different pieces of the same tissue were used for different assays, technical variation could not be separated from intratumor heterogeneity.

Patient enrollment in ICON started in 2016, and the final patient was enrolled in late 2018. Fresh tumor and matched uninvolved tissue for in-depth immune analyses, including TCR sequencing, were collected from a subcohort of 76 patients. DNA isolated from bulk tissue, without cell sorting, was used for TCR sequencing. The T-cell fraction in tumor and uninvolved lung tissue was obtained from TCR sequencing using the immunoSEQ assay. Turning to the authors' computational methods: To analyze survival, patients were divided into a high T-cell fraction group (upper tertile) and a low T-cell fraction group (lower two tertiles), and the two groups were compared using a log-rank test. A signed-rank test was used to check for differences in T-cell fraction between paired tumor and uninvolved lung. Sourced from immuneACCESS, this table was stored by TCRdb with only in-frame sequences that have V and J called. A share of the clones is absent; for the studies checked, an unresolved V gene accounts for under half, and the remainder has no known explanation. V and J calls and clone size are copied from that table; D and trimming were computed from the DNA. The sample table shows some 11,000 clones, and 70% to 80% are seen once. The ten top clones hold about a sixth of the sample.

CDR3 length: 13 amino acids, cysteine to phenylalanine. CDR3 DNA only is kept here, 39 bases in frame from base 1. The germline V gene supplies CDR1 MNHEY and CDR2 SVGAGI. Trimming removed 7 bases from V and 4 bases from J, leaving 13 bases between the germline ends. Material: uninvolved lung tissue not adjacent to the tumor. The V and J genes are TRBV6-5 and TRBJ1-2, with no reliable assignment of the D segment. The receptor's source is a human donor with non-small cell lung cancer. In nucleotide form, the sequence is TGTGCCAGCACCCGCCTGGGGAGCTATGGCTACACCTTC. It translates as CASTRLGSYGYTF.